This T cell receptor beta chain derives from a study of blood T cells in healthy people across ages (dated by TCRdb to about 2015). Study-wide context: In model experiments, roughly one uniquely barcoded TCR beta cDNA molecule per two T cells was captured by template switching. The study analyzed two additional independent replicas of 1 million unique cDNA reads from the same blood draw for two donors, one aged 18 to 30 and one aged 80 or older. Using deep sequencing normalized with unique cDNA molecular identifiers, the study measured how TCR beta repertoire diversity changes with age. Donors were grouped into four age groups: young (average 16 years), middle-aged (roughly 37), aged (around 62) and long-lived (approximately 82). Results and caveats for the whole study, not just this receptor: Because profiling used bulk unsorted PBMCs, naive and antigen-experienced compartments could not be compared conclusively. A strong correlation was found between observed TCR beta diversity and the percentage of naive T cells measured by flow cytometry. Compared with the aged group, the long-lived group had more naive CD4+ T cells, fewer expanded clones and increased TCR diversity, a pattern suggesting age selection. Estimates of total diversity based on one million sequenced T cells were regarded as lower bounds and as underestimates. As age increased, observed TCR beta diversity per million T cells dropped in a roughly linear way, and a significant reduction was already evident by age 40. Because donor CMV infection status was unknown, age-related changes in expanded clonotypes were potentially confounded.

This clonotype turned up a few times. This clone's antigen is unknown. A junction boundary mismatches the germline segment, possibly from a read error. Libraries came from 5' RACE. Sequencing was carried out with an Illumina HiSeq 2500. The second PCR ran for roughly 7 to 12 cycles and used a J-beta primer mix along with a sample-barcoded 5' primer. A template-switch 5' adaptor carrying 12 random nucleotides introduced a unique molecular identifier onto each TCR beta cDNA molecule. Each sample yielded at least 3 million CDR3-containing paired-end reads. First-strand cDNA synthesis was performed from all RNA using the Mint cDNA synthesis kit, with priming by a TRBC-specific oligonucleotide. All cDNA was treated with uracil-DNA glycosylase and then went through a first 18-cycle PCR with the universal primers M1SS and BC2_uni_R. On the authors' methods: Each sample was normalized by randomly selecting 1 million high-quality reads, each carrying a distinct molecular identifier. Reads with shared molecular identifiers were discarded instead of being binned into consensus sequences. MiTCR, set to a Q25 quality threshold and the strictest error-elimination algorithm, was used for CDR3 identification, clonotype clustering and error correction. Lower-bound total TCR beta diversity was estimated with a nonparametric unseen species model using Euler transformation. TCRdb itself trimmed the public reads at Q25 with fastp, ran MiXCR and retained productive beta chains. Records with the same CDR3 protein are collapsed into one entry carrying the most frequent genes and DNA. None of the V and J calls come from the authors' own analysis; TCRdb made them. This sample comprises about 930,000 distinct CDR3 sequences, about 29% of them detected only once. The ten largest clones capture approximately 10% of the sample.

The approximately 39 donors, aged about 6 to 95 years, were systemically healthy Caucasian individuals from Russia. Each donor gave ten milliliters of peripheral blood, drawn into EDTA-treated Vacutainer tubes. Ficoll-Paque density-gradient centrifugation was used to isolate PBMCs, with at least 6 million obtained per sample. Total RNA, at least 6 micrograms per sample, was extracted from PBMCs with Trizol reagent. The percentages of naive CD45RAhigh/CD27high T cells were determined by flow cytometry on a PBMC aliquot from every donor. These data also formed part of another study, on T cells of mothers and their children. The other study reports the following: Nine systemically healthy Caucasian individuals served as donors, namely three mothers together with their six children. cDNA synthesis used all of the extracted RNA, with 1.5 ug of RNA in each 15 ul reaction. Sample barcodes and 2-4 random nucleotides were added via the M1S primer in the second PCR. Over 9 million TCR beta CDR3 reads came from each mother, compared with some 3 million reads from each child. TCR recombination output is similarly shaped by thymic selection in related and unrelated pairs, with a minor effect exerted by inherited differences. Related mother-child pairs always showed normalized repertoire overlap that was slightly higher than in unrelated mother-child pairs, though the difference was never significant. No persistent microchimeric T cell clones were found, with a detection sensitivity of roughly 99 clones per million clonotypes. The study used deep NGS to compare TCR beta repertoires of mothers and children, seeking features distinguishing related mother-child pairs from unrelated individuals. On average, the children were approximately 11 +/- 4 years old, while the mothers were around 40 +/- 4 years old. After adapters were ligated using NEBNext reagents, the libraries underwent 100+100 nt paired-end sequencing on an Illumina HiSeq 2000. To prevent cross-contamination, the mother and child libraries were prepared one month apart and sequenced in separate runs. For each donor, between roughly 450,000 and 2,100,000 distinct TCR beta clonotypes were identified. Naive TCR beta clonotypes were estimated from low-frequency clonotypes matched to each donor's FACS-determined naive share, without sorting.

This clonotype originated in a woman in her thirties or forties in good health. Sequenced: blood.

CDR3 loop: CASSSSGSHNEQFF. In nucleotides, the sequence is TGTGCCAGCAGCTCAAGTGGCTCCCACAATGAGCAGTTCTTC. In this chain, TRBV7-9 is recombined with TRBJ2-1, with no confidently assigned D gene. The CDR3, cysteine through phenylalanine, is 14 amino acids long. CDR3 DNA only is kept here, 42 bases in frame from base 1. CDR1 SEHNR and CDR2 FQNEAQ were looked up in the germline V gene (reference sequence).